This T cell receptor beta chain was sequenced in a study of blood T cell repertoires in COVID-19. Cohort placement rested on clinical history that participants reported themselves. Individuals in the exposed group had encountered a COVID-19 case within 2 weeks preceding study entry. V lost 5 bases to trimming and J lost 5 bases, with 10 bases between them. The germline gives CDR1 WNHNN, CDR2 SYGVQD (reference sequence). There are 14 residues in the CDR3. Clones were sequenced by immunoSEQ multiplex PCR, and TCRdb holds only the in-frame ones, with some missing. The sample includes about 190,000 clones, roughly 84% of them seen just once.

This sequence originates from a woman under 40 who had been exposed to COVID-19. V and J are TRBV10-1 and TRBJ1-6; D might be TRBD1 (5 bases). Input material: PBMCs or T cells enriched from blood (not recorded which). The CDR3 region is CASSMGQNNSPLHF. The DNA of the CDR3 is TGCGCCAGCAGTATGGGGCAGAATAATTCACCCCTCCACTTT.